A single sample gave rise to the 31 T cell receptor beta chains below, sequenced in a study of Tregs in tolerant kidney transplant recipients. TCRdb's copy holds only in-frame clones and misses some; the assay was immunoSEQ multiplex PCR. The data contain 85,000 to 100,000 clones, approximately 93% of them singletons. The starting material was CD4+ T cells from blood, obtained before the transplant. The receptor set was obtained from a human donor who received a combined kidney and bone marrow transplant.

The V call is TRBV28, the J call TRBJ1-6, with D tentatively TRBD1 (6 bases). CDR1 is MDHEN and CDR2 is SYDVKM in the germline V gene. The CDR3 has 15 amino acids. Trimming took 5 bases from V and 7 from J, leaving 15 bases between them. CDR3 sequence (DNA): TGTGCCAGCAGTCTCCCGGGACAACTAAATTCACCCCTCCACTTT. Translating gives CASSLPGQLNSPLHF.

This clone was counted once. This chain connects TRBV6-6 to TRBJ1-2; maybe TRBD1 (6 bases). The length of the CDR3 is 14 residues. Germline V gene sequence: CDR1 MNHNY, CDR2 SVGAGI (reference sequence). V was shortened by 2 bases and J by 2 bases, with 9 bases between the two germline ends. Written as DNA, the CDR3 is TGTGCCAGCAGTTACCGGGACAAAAACTATGGCTACACCTTC. Translation gives CASSYRDKNYGYTF.

J is TRBJ2-5 and V is TRBV5-1; 7 bases line up with TRBD2. The DNA end is more similar to TRBJ2-7, so the J call may be wrong. Germline V gene sequence: CDR1 SGHRS, CDR2 YFSETQ. The CDR3 length is 17 residues. The CDR3 is CASSGYPREPPHYEQYF. CDR3 in DNA: TGCGCCAGCTCCGGGTATCCGCGGGAGCCCCCCCACTACGAGCAGTACTTC.

The CDR3 bases are TGCGCCAGCAGTATCAGGGTGAACACTGAAGCTTTCTTT. Translation: CASSIRVNTEAFF. This chain joins TRBV5-1 and TRBJ1-1; weak D call: TRBD1 (5 bases). The CDR3 is 13 amino acids. Germline CDR1 SGHRS, CDR2 YFSETQ. Trimming pared 5 bases from V and 0 bases from J, leaving 8 bases between.

V usage is TRBV7-2 and J usage is TRBJ2-3, with D possibly matching TRBD1 (6 bases). Germline CDR1 SGHTA, CDR2 FQGNSA. CDR3 length equals 14 residues. The germline V and J ends were trimmed by 5 bases and 2 bases, with 11 bases remaining between them. This CDR3 is CASSTDRITDTQYF. The CDR3 DNA reads TGTGCCAGCAGCACGGACAGAATCACAGATACGCAGTATTTT. The whole variable domain, remainder taken from reference TRBV7-2 and TRBJ2-3, is GAGVSQSPSNKVTEKGKDVELRCDPISGHTALYWYRQSLGQGLEFLIYFQGNSAPDKSGLPSDRFSAERTGGSVSTLTIQRTQQEDSAVYLCASSTDRITDTQYFGPGTRLTVL.

J is TRBJ2-2 and V is TRBV7-7; D might be TRBD2 (6 bases). Trimming stripped 5 bases from V and 2 bases from J, with 15 bases between. Germline-derived CDR1 and CDR2 are SSHAT and FNYEAQ (reference sequence). The CDR3 has 16 amino acids. The CDR3 reads CASSALGGLNTGELFF. The CDR3 DNA reads as TGTGCCAGCAGCGCGCTTGGAGGGCTTAACACCGGGGAGCTGTTTTTT.

This clone occurred once. The chain joins TRBV5-1 to TRBJ1-1, with D possibly being TRBD1 (6 bases). The CDR3 totals 15 residues. The germline CDR1 and CDR2 sequences are SGHRS and YFSETQ. The V end was cut by 4 bases, the J end by 3 bases, with 16 bases between. In DNA, the CDR3 is TGCGCCAGCAGCCAAGAGGGGGATTGGGACACTGAAGCTTTCTTT. The encoded protein is CASSQEGDWDTEAFF.

This clone was recorded once. CDR3 coding DNA: TGTGCCAGCAGTTACCAGGGTTGGTGGGACACTGAAGCTTTCTTT. This encodes CASSYQGWWDTEAFF. The chain has TRBV6-5 and TRBJ1-1; tentatively, D is TRBD1 (5 bases). The CDR3 loop spans 15 amino acids. Germline V gene data show CDR1 as MNHEY and CDR2 as SVGAGI. Between the trimmed V and J ends, which lost 2 bases and 3 bases, there was a span of 13 bases.

On this clone itself: The junction does not match germline at one end; this may be a read error. CDR3 protein: CASSPASSSYNSPLHF. The CDR3 coding sequence is TGTGCCAGCAGCCCGGCGAGTAGCTCCTATAATTCCCCCCTCCACTTT. This rearrangement joins TRBV9 to TRBJ1-6; D is unresolved. CDR3 length: 16 residues. The V gene's germline CDR1 is SGDLS and CDR2 YYNGEE.

Note on this clone: Distinct nucleotide sequences in the sample also encode this CDR3. The chain employs TRBV5-1 and TRBJ2-3, with D possibly TRBD1 on 5 matching bases. Germline CDR1 is SGHRS and CDR2 is YFSETQ. V lost 4 bases and J 4 bases, leaving 25 bases between the germline ends. This CDR3 has 18 residues. This CDR3 is CASSDGQGSRSLADTQYF. For the CDR3, the DNA is TGCGCCAGCAGCGACGGGCAGGGATCAAGATCTCTCGCAGATACGCAGTATTTT.

V usage is TRBV9 and J usage is TRBJ1-1; the D is unclear. Germline V gene lookup returns CDR1 SGDLS and CDR2 YYNGEE. The CDR3 consists of 14 residues. V was cut by 0 bases and J by 4 bases, with 10 bases left in between. As DNA, the CDR3 is TGTGCCAGCAGCGTAGTCGAGGGAGGCACTGAAGCTTTCTTT. Amino acids: CASSVVEGGTEAFF. Drawing the rest from reference TRBV9 and TRBJ1-1, the complete variable domain is DSGVTQTPKHLITATGQRVTLRCSPRSGDLSVYWYQQSLDQGLQFLIQYYNGEERAKGNILERFSAQQFPDLHSELNLSSLELGDSALYFCASSVVEGGTEAFFGQGTRLTVV.

The chain couples TRBV6-5 to TRBJ1-5, with 7 bases lining up with TRBD1. Per the germline V gene, CDR1 is MNHEY and CDR2 is SVGAGI. J gave up 10 bases and V 11 bases, and 8 bases lay outside the gene matches. The CDR3 totals 11 residues. CDR3 nucleotide sequence: TGTGCCGTACCCGACAGGGAACCCCAGCATTTT. Protein: CAVPDREPQHF.

The rearrangement joins TRBV6-5 to TRBJ2-1, with D maybe TRBD2 (7 bases). The germline V gene encodes CDR1 MNHEY and CDR2 SVGAGI. Trimming shortened V by 8 bases and J by 4 bases, and 12 bases separated the two germline ends. The CDR3 has 13 residues. The CDR3 DNA reads as TGTGCCAGCCGGGGGGCGGGATACAATGAGCAGTTCTTC. Amino acid sequence: CASRGAGYNEQFF.

The chain uses TRBV2 and TRBJ1-2, with D maybe TRBD1 (5 bases). Trimming shortened V by 7 bases and J by 4 bases, and 10 bases separated the two germline ends. The CDR3 contains 12 residues. Germline assignment: CDR1 SNHLY and CDR2 FYNNEI. DNA for the CDR3: TGTGCCAGCATGCAGGGTGTCTATGGCTACACCTTC. Residues: CASMQGVYGYTF.

The chain recombines TRBV5-6 with TRBJ2-1; D call uncertain. The CDR3 totals 14 residues. V was trimmed by 2 bases and J by 0 bases, leaving 6 bases between them. Germline V CDR1 and CDR2: SGHDT, YYEEEE. CDR3: CASSFRSSYNEQFF. CDR3 bases: TGTGCCAGCAGCTTCCGTAGCTCCTACAATGAGCAGTTCTTC.

This chain uses TRBV5-1 with TRBJ2-3; no reliable D call. The CDR3 consists of 13 residues. Per the germline V gene, CDR1 is SGHRS and CDR2 is YFSETQ. Trimming shortened V by 0 bases and J by 7 bases, and 9 bases separated the two germline ends. The CDR3 bases are TGCGCCAGCAGCTTGGGAGGTGTCCATACGCAGTATTTT. Its protein is CASSLGGVHTQYF.

The chain joins TRBV5-4 to TRBJ2-2; a possible D gene is TRBD1 (5 bases). The CDR3 extends over 15 amino acids. Germline V gene sequence: CDR1 SGHNT, CDR2 YYREEE (reference sequence). V lost 1 base to trimming and J lost 1 base, with 8 bases between them. CDR3 DNA: TGTGCCAGCAGCTTGTTACAGGAGAACACCGGGGAGCTGTTTTTT. This codes for CASSLLQENTGELFF.

Concerning this clone: Other DNA sequences in the same sample also yield this CDR3. The chain uses TRBV30 and TRBJ1-5; D is possibly TRBD1 (5 bases). Trimming cost V 4 bases and J 1 base, with 8 bases left between them. Per the germline V gene, CDR1 is GTSNPN and CDR2 is SVGIG (reference sequence). The CDR3 consists of 13 residues. The CDR3 coding sequence is TGTGCCTGGACAGGGAGGAGCAATCAGCCCCAGCATTTT. Translation: CAWTGRSNQPQHF.

V gene TRBV11-2 combines with J gene TRBJ1-3; tentative D call: TRBD1 (5 bases). Trimming shortened V by 1 base and J by 2 bases, and 9 bases separated the two germline ends. The V gene's germline CDR1 is SGHAT and CDR2 FQNNGV. This CDR3 contains 15 residues. The CDR3 reads CASSLVRVPGNTIYF. The CDR3 nucleotides are TGTGCCAGCAGCTTAGTCAGGGTCCCTGGAAACACCATATATTTT.

V gene TRBV28 combines with J gene TRBJ1-4; D is unclear. V shed 0 bases and J shed 3 bases, with 11 bases lying between them. Looked up from germline, CDR1 is MDHEN and CDR2 is SYDVKM. There are 16 residues in the CDR3. The CDR3 loop reads CASSLWGGRANEKLFF. CDR3 nucleotides: TGTGCCAGCAGTTTATGGGGAGGACGTGCTAATGAAAAACTGTTTTTT. Supplemented by reference TRBV28 and TRBJ1-4, the full variable domain reads DVKVTQSSRYLVKRTGEKVFLECVQDMDHENMFWYRQDPGLGLRLIYFSYDVKMKEKGDIPEGYSVSREKKERFSLILESASTNQTSMYLCASSLWGGRANEKLFFGSGTQLSVL.

J is TRBJ1-2 and V is TRBV4-2, with D possibly matching TRBD1 (6 bases). V was shortened by 3 bases and J by 6 bases, with 20 bases between the two germline ends. The CDR3 consists of 16 residues. From germline, CDR1 is LGHNA and CDR2 YNFKEQ. DNA for the CDR3: TGTGCCAGCAGCCAGTTCTCCTTACAGGGATATGATGGCTACACCTTC. Encoded protein: CASSQFSLQGYDGYTF.

The chain joins TRBV7-3 to TRBJ2-3; the match to TRBD2 covers 9 bases. Germline V CDR1 and CDR2: SGHTA, FQGTGA. The V and J ends lost 1 base and 3 bases, in that order; junction bases with no gene match: 14. The CDR3 sequence is 19 residues long. DNA of the CDR3: TGTGCCAGCAGCTTAAGAGGAAGCCGGGCTAGCGGGATTACAGATACGCAGTATTTT. Its translation: CASSLRGSRASGITDTQYF.

This chain connects TRBV29-1 to TRBJ1-1, with D perhaps TRBD1 (5 bases). Looked up from germline, CDR1 is SQVTM and CDR2 is ANQGSEA. Trimming shortened V by 6 bases and J by 7 bases, and 18 bases separated the two germline ends. The length of the CDR3 is 13 residues. Here the CDR3 reads CSVVGGTGVEAFF. The CDR3 nucleotides are TGCAGCGTAGTAGGCGGAACAGGAGTTGAAGCTTTCTTT.

Remarks on this clone: The sample contains more than one DNA sequence encoding this CDR3. The chain is built from TRBV20-1 and TRBJ1-2; tentative D call: TRBD1 (5 bases). This CDR3 has 11 amino acids. Per germline, CDR1 DFQATT and CDR2 SNEGSKA (reference sequence). V was trimmed by 6 bases and J by 4 bases, leaving 9 bases between them. The DNA of the CDR3 is TGCAGTGCCAGGGATATCTATGGCTACACCTTC. Translation: CSARDIYGYTF.

The V gene is TRBV4-3, the J gene TRBJ2-5; possibly TRBD1 for D (6 bases). The J call may be mistaken, given a closer DNA end match to TRBJ2-7. Germline CDR1 reads LGHNA; CDR2 reads YSLEER. The CDR3 contains 14 residues. Here the CDR3 reads CASSQTTGSYEQYF. In DNA form, the CDR3 reads TGCGCCAGCAGCCAGACGACAGGCTCCTACGAGCAGTACTTC.

The rearrangement joins TRBV28 to TRBJ1-6; D unclear. The CDR3 runs 14 residues. Per germline, CDR1 MDHEN and CDR2 SYDVKM. V shed 3 bases and J shed 0 bases, with 3 bases lying between them. CDR3 residues: CASSLRSYNSPLHF. The CDR3 nucleotides read TGTGCCAGCAGTTTGCGCTCCTATAATTCACCCCTCCACTTT.

CDR3 DNA: TGTGCCAGCAGTGGGGATGGCAGGGGGCCCTATGGCTACACCTTC. It translates to CASSGDGRGPYGYTF. This chain uses TRBV28 with TRBJ1-2; 8 nucleotides match TRBD1. Germline assignment: CDR1 MDHEN and CDR2 SYDVKM. The V and J ends lost 5 bases and 4 bases, in that order; junction bases with no gene match: 9. CDR3 length: 15 amino acids.

This sequence joins TRBV4-1 and TRBJ2-1; 10 nucleotides match TRBD2. Trimming removed 0 bases from V and 1 base from J; junction bases left unmatched: 6. There are 18 residues in the CDR3. CDR1 is MGHRA, CDR2 YSYEKL, per germline. In DNA form, the CDR3 reads TGCGCCAGCAGCCAAGACCTTGCACTAGCGGGGTCCTACAATGAGCAGTTCTTC. Translating gives CASSQDLALAGSYNEQFF.

This clone was recorded only once. The chain is built from TRBV5-4 and TRBJ2-3; the D gene is possibly TRBD1 (5 bases). The V and J ends lost 2 bases and 2 bases respectively, with 6 bases between them. Germline V gene sequence: CDR1 SGHNT, CDR2 YYREEE (reference sequence). The CDR3 has 13 residues. This CDR3 reads CASSLQVTDTQYF. The DNA for the CDR3 is TGTGCCAGCAGCTTACAGGTCACAGATACGCAGTATTTT.

The chain recombines TRBV4-2 with TRBJ2-3, with 13 bases lining up with TRBD2. The junction had 7 bases not matched to a gene; V was cut back by 11 bases and J by 2 bases. The length of the CDR3 is 15 residues. The germline V gene encodes CDR1 LGHNA and CDR2 YNFKEQ. The CDR3 loop reads CAGGTSGATTDTQYF. The CDR3 DNA reads as TGTGCCGGGGGGACTAGCGGGGCAACCACAGATACGCAGTATTTT.

The chain is built from TRBV27 and TRBJ1-2, with TRBD1 identical over 10 bases. The V gene's germline CDR1 is MNHEY and CDR2 SMNVEV (reference sequence). CDR3 length: 15 residues. The trim removed 3 bases at V and 5 bases at J, leaving 6 bases unmatched. CDR3 amino acids: CASSFSGTGEYGYTF. The CDR3 DNA reads TGTGCCAGCAGTTTTTCCGGGACAGGGGAGTATGGCTACACCTTC.